Below are 16 T cell receptor beta chains sequenced from a single sample in a study of cytomegalovirus exposure and HLA in healthy donors. 13 Jbeta primers and 60 Vbeta primers were used for the PCR. Produced via immunoSEQ multiplex PCR; TCRdb's table is partial and in-frame only. The data show 120,000 or so clones, with approximately 79% seen just once and under 5% held by the top ten. Material for sequencing was PBMCs. Receptors were obtained from a man aged 25-45 years in good health and CMV-seronegative.

This clone appeared a few times. V is TRBV7-2 and J is TRBJ2-2; D gene ambiguous. The CDR3 is 13 amino acids. From germline, CDR1 is SGHTA and CDR2 FQGNSA. Trimming shortened V by 4 bases and J by 5 bases, and 8 bases separated the two germline ends. The CDR3 DNA reads as TGTGCCAGCAGCTCAGTGAGGACCGGGGAGCTGTTTTTT. Translation: CASSSVRTGELFF.

This chain links TRBV5-4 with TRBJ2-7; 12 positions match TRBD2. The CDR3 sequence is 15 residues long. The trim removed 4 bases at V and 3 bases at J, leaving 5 bases unmatched. Germline V gives CDR1 SGHNT, CDR2 YYREEE (reference sequence). CDR3 DNA: TGTGCCAGCAGCCTCCTAGCGGGGGGGGTCTACGAGCAGTACTTC. Translation: CASSLLAGGVYEQYF.

The chain couples TRBV30 to TRBJ2-5, with TRBD2 matching over 16 bases. V was pared by 0 bases and J by 2 bases, with 6 bases of the junction left unmatched. CDR1 and CDR2 from the germline V gene are GTSNPN and SVGIG (reference sequence). This CDR3 has 18 residues. In nucleotides, the CDR3 is TGTGCCTGGAGTGTACTGGGACTAGCGGGGGGGCAGCAAGAGACCCAGTACTTC. Translation: CAWSVLGLAGGQQETQYF.

The V call is TRBV5-1, the J call TRBJ1-1; D remains unclear. The CDR3 spans 13 residues. Per germline, CDR1 SGHRS and CDR2 YFSETQ. Deletions cut 4 bases from V and 6 bases from J, with 13 bases between. CDR3: CASSLADSAEAFF. CDR3 coding DNA: TGCGCCAGCAGCCTAGCAGATTCAGCTGAAGCTTTCTTT.

The genes are TRBV6-1 and TRBJ2-7; D ambiguous. This CDR3 has 14 amino acids. Germline values: CDR1 MNHNS, CDR2 SASEGT. V was pared by 1 base and J by 8 bases, with 15 bases between. This chain's CDR3 is CASSEDVWQAKQYF. CDR3 nucleotides: TGTGCCAGCAGTGAAGATGTCTGGCAAGCGAAGCAGTACTTC.

In its sample, this clone was seen once. This chain connects TRBV7-6 to TRBJ1-6, with D hard to call. The germline V gene has CDR1 SGHVS and CDR2 FNYEAQ. The CDR3 is made up of 14 amino acids. V gave up 1 base and J gave up 9 bases, with 10 bases separating them. The CDR3 loop reads CASSLGGFGSPLHF. DNA for the CDR3: TGTGCCAGCAGCTTAGGAGGGTTTGGTTCACCCCTCCACTTT.

The V call is TRBV5-1, the J call TRBJ1-2, with D perhaps matching TRBD1 (6 bases). The CDR3 sequence is 15 residues long. Germline V lookup: CDR1 SGHRS, CDR2 YFSETQ. Trimming took off 3 bases at V and 3 bases at J, with 15 bases between the two ends. The DNA of the CDR3 is TGCGCCAGCAGCTGGAGGGGGGGCATGGACTATGGCTACACCTTC. Residues: CASSWRGGMDYGYTF.

This rearrangement joins TRBV10-1 to TRBJ1-4; maybe TRBD1 (6 bases). The length of the CDR3 is 18 residues. Germline V CDR1 and CDR2: WNHNN, SYGVQD (reference sequence). The V end lost 6 bases, the J end lost 4 bases, and 24 bases lay between the germline ends. This chain's CDR3 is CASRDSLAAVLGNEKLFF. The CDR3 region has the DNA TGCGCCAGCAGGGACAGCCTTGCCGCCGTCCTGGGTAATGAAAAACTGTTTTTT.

The chain employs TRBV5-4 and TRBJ2-3; weak D call: TRBD2 (7 bases). Germline CDR1 reads SGHNT; CDR2 reads YYREEE (reference sequence). With 5 bases removed from V and 8 bases from J, the gap between germline ends came to 18 bases. The length of the CDR3 is 14 residues. This chain's CDR3 is CASRVGGGEGTQYF. The CDR3 DNA is TGTGCCAGCAGGGTTGGAGGGGGGGAGGGTACGCAGTATTTT.

The chain employs TRBV5-8 and TRBJ2-7; TRBD1 matches 7 bases. The CDR3 contains 15 residues. Per the germline V gene, CDR1 is SGHTS and CDR2 is YDEGEE. The junction had 10 bases not matched to a gene; V was cut back by 4 bases and J by 3 bases. CDR3 bases: TGTGCCAGCAGCAAAATTTTTTCAGGGGGCTACGAGCAGTACTTC. It encodes CASSKIFSGGYEQYF.

The chain is built from TRBV5-1 and TRBJ2-1; D is ambiguous. V was cut by 0 bases and J by 4 bases, with 17 bases left in between. Germline loops: CDR1 SGHRS, CDR2 YFSETQ. The CDR3 has 17 amino acids. CDR3: CASSLDWPGAEYNEQFF. The CDR3 DNA sequence: TGCGCCAGCAGCTTGGACTGGCCCGGAGCCGAGTACAATGAGCAGTTCTTC.

J is TRBJ2-2 and V is TRBV6-6; no firm D call. CDR3 length: 14 amino acids. The V end lost 6 bases, the J end lost 1 base, and 9 bases lay between the germline ends. The V gene's germline CDR1 is MNHNY and CDR2 SVGAGI (reference sequence). CDR3 loop: CASRPPGNTGELFF. DNA for the CDR3: TGTGCCAGCAGGCCACCGGGGAACACCGGGGAGCTGTTTTTT.

The V call is TRBV2, the J call TRBJ2-5; D might be TRBD1 (5 bases). The end of the DNA aligns better with TRBJ2-7, so the J call may be wrong. Per the germline V gene, CDR1 is SNHLY and CDR2 is FYNNEI. This CDR3 contains 15 residues. CDR3 DNA: TGTGCCAGCAGTGAAGCGCCTGGGGCCACCTACGAGCAGTACTTC. Protein product: CASSEAPGATYEQYF.

This rearrangement joins TRBV4-1 to TRBJ2-3, with 7 bases identical to TRBD2. The germline CDR1 and CDR2 sequences are MGHRA and YSYEKL. The junction had 3 bases not matched to a gene; V was cut back by 1 base and J by 2 bases. The CDR3 consists of 15 residues. The CDR3 DNA is TGCGCCAGCAGCCAAGTGGCGGGGGACACAGATACGCAGTATTTT. This translates into CASSQVAGDTDTQYF.

In this sample, this clone turned up a few times. The chain couples TRBV6-6 to TRBJ2-6, with D possibly being TRBD2 (5 bases). This CDR3 contains 15 residues. V was cut by 6 bases and J by 0 bases, with 9 bases left in between. The germline CDR1 and CDR2 sequences are MNHNY and SVGAGI (reference sequence). The DNA of the CDR3 is TGTGCCAGCAGACTAGGTGACTCTGGGGCCAACGTCCTGACTTTC. Its protein is CASRLGDSGANVLTF.

This chain connects TRBV7-9 to TRBJ2-6, with 7 bases identical to TRBD2. V lost 8 bases and J lost 3; bases outside the gene matches: 10. The CDR3 totals 16 residues. Germline values: CDR1 SEHNR, CDR2 FQNEAQ (reference sequence). The DNA for the CDR3 is TGTGCCAGCTCTAAAAGAGCGGGGTTTGGGGCCAACGTCCTGACTTTC. Amino acid sequence: CASSKRAGFGANVLTF.